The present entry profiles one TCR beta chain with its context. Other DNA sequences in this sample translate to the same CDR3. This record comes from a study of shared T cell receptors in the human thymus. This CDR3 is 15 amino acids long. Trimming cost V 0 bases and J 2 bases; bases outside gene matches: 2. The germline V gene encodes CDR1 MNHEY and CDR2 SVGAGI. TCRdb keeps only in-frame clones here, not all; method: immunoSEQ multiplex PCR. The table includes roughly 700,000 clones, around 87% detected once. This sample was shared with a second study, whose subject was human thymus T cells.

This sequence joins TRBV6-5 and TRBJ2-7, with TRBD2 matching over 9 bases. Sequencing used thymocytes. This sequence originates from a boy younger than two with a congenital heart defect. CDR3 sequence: CASSYSAGGPYEQYF. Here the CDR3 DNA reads TGTGCCAGCAGTTACTCGGCGGGAGGGCCCTACGAGCAGTACTTC.